The present T cell receptor (beta chain) was sequenced within a study of cytomegalovirus exposure and HLA in healthy donors. The overall study: Early on, a data release was issued that held roughly 84 million unique TCRs from HLA-typed donors. General study results and limits: The study assumed roughly uniform donor sequencing depth for presence/absence analyses. Evidence from a later analysis indicated that most CMV-associated TCR beta chains looked HLA-restricted.

It was with 60 Vbeta and 13 Jbeta primers that the PCR ran. Only in-frame clones appear in the TCRdb table, and some are missing; sequencing was by immunoSEQ multiplex PCR. Its table lists 150,000 to 200,000 clones. A word on this clone: What it binds is not known.

Sequencing was carried out using PBMCs. This clonotype originated in a woman aged 60-75 years in good health and CMV-seronegative.

The CDR3 loop is CASSMGQGKNIQYF. CDR3 sequence (DNA): TGTGCCAGTAGTATGGGACAGGGCAAAAACATTCAGTACTTC. The V gene is TRBV19, the J gene TRBJ2-4; 9 bases line up with TRBD1. Germline V gives CDR1 LNHDA, CDR2 SQIVND (reference sequence). V was pared by 3 bases and J by 3 bases, with 0 bases of the junction left unmatched. CDR3 length: 14 amino acids.